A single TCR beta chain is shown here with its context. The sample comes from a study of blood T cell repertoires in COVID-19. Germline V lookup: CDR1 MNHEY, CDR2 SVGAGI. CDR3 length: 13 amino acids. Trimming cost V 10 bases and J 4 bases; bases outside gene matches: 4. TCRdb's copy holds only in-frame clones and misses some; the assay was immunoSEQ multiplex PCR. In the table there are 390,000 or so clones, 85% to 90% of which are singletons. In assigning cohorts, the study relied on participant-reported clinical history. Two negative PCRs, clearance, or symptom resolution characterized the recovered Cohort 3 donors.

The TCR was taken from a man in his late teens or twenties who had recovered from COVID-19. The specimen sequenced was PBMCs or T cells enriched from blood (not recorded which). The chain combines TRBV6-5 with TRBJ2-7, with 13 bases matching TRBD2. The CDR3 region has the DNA TGTGCCATCAGGACTAGCGGGAGATACGAGCAGTACTTC. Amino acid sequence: CAIRTSGRYEQYF.